The TCR beta chain described here comes from a study of beta chain features in type 1 diabetes. Study-wide background: Examined across all samples were around 110 million sorted cells.

Sorting that relied on CD45RO/CCR7/CD25/CD127/CD95/CD27 yielded CD4+ naive, central memory, regulatory and stem cell-like memory cells. Over 95% purity was reached by all sorted populations. Study results and limitations: Among all four CD4+ subsets, Type 1 diabetes patients had TCRB CDR3s that were moderately but significantly shorter.

Germline V gene data show CDR1 as SEHNR and CDR2 as FQNEAQ (reference sequence). Trimming took off 3 bases at V and 2 bases at J, with 11 bases between the two ends. The length of the CDR3 is 14 residues. This clone came up a few times. Its antigen is not identified. The sequenced template was cDNA made from the entire isolated RNA. The average output of naive, central memory and regulatory T cell samples was about 3.57 million reads. Profiling relied on immunoSEQ multiplex PCR, and the TCRdb table lists in-frame clones only, not all of them. The data hold some 250,000 clones, with about 11% observed a single time.

The gene calls are TRBV7-9 and TRBJ2-7; D possibly corresponds to TRBD1 (5 bases). This clonotype was sampled from a man aged 25-40 years with type 1 diabetes. Sample: naive CD4+ T cells from blood. The CDR3, as DNA: TGTGCCAGCAGCTTTCCCCAGGGAACCTACGAGCAGTACTTC. This encodes CASSFPQGTYEQYF. The complete variable domain, with remaining parts taken from reference TRBV7-9 and TRBJ2-7, reads DTGVSQNPRHKITKRGQNVTFRCDPISEHNRLYWYRQTLGQGPEFLTYFQNEAQLEKSRLLSDRFSAERPKGSFSTLEIQRTEQGDSAMYLCASSFPQGTYEQYFGPGTRLTVT.